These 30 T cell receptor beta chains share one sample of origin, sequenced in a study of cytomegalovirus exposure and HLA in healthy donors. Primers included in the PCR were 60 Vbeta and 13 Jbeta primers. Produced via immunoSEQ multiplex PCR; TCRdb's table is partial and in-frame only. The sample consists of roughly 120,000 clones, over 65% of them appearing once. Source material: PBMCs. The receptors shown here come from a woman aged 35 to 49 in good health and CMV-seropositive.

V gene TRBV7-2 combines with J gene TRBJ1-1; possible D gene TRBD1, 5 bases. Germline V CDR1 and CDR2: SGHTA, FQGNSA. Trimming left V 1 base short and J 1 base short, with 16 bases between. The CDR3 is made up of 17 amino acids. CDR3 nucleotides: TGTGCCAGCAGCTTAGACAGGCAGTGGCTACGGAACACTGAAGCTTTCTTT. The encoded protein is CASSLDRQWLRNTEAFF.

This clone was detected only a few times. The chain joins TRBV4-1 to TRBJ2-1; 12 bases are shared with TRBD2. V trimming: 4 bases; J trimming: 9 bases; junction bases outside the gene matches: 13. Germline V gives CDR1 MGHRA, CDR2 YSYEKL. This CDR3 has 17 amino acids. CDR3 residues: CASSLQGVGLAGTEQFF. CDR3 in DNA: TGCGCCAGCAGCCTGCAAGGGGTGGGACTAGCGGGTACTGAGCAGTTCTTC.

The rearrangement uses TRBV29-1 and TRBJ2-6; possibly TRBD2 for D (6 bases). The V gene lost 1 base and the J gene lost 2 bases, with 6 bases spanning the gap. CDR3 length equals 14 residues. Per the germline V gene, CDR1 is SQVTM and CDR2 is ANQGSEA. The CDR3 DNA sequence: TGCAGCGTTGAAGCGGGGGCTGGGGCCAACGTCCTGACTTTC. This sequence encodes CSVEAGAGANVLTF.

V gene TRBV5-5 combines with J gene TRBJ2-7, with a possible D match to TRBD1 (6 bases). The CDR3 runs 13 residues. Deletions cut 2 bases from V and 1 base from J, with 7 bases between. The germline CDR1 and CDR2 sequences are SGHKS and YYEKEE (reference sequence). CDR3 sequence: CASSLGQSYEQYF. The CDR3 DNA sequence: TGTGCCAGCAGCTTAGGACAGTCCTACGAGCAGTACTTC.

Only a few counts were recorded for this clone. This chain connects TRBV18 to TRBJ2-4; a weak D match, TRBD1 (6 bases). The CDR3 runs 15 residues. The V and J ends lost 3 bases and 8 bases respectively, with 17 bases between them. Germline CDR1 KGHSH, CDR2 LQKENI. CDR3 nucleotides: TGTGCCAGCTCACCTACCAGGGGTTCCGGAGACATTCAGTACTTC. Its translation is CASSPTRGSGDIQYF.

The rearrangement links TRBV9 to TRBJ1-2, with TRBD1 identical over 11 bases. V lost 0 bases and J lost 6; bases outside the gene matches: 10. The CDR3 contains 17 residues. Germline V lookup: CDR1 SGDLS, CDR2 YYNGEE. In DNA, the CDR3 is TGTGCCAGCAGCGTAGTGGACAGGGGGCTTTTCGATGATGGCTACACCTTC. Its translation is CASSVVDRGLFDDGYTF. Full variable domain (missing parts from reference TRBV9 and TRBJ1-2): DSGVTQTPKHLITATGQRVTLRCSPRSGDLSVYWYQQSLDQGLQFLIQYYNGEERAKGNILERFSAQQFPDLHSELNLSSLELGDSALYFCASSVVDRGLFDDGYTFGSGTRLTVV.

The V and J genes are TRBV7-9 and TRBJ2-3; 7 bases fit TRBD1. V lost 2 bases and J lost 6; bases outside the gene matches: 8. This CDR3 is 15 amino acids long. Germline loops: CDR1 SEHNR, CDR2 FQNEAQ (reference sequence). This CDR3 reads CASSLKGAPTDTQYF. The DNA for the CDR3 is TGTGCCAGCAGCTTAAAGGGGGCGCCTACGGATACGCAGTATTTT.

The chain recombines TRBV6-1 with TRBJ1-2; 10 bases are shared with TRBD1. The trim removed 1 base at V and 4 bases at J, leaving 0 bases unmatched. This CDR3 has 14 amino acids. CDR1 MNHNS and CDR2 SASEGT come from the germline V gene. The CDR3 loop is CASSEGTGGYGYTF. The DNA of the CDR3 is TGTGCCAGCAGTGAAGGGACAGGGGGCTATGGCTACACCTTC.

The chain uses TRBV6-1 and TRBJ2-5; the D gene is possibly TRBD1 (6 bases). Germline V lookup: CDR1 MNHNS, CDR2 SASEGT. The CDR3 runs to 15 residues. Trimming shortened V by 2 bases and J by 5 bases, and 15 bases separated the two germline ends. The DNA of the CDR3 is TGTGCCAGCAGTGAATTTGGGACACTCCGGGAGACCCAGTACTTC. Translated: CASSEFGTLRETQYF.

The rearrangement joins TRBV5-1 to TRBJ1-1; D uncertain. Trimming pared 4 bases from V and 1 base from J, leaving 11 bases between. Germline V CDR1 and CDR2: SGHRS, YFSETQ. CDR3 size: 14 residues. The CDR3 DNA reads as TGCGCCAGCAGCGCGGGTCGGGGGAACACTGAAGCTTTCTTT. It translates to CASSAGRGNTEAFF.

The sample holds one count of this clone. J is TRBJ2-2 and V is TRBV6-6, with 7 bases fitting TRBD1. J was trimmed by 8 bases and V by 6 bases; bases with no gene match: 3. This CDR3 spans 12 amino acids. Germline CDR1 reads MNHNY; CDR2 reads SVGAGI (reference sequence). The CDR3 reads CASSPQGGELFF. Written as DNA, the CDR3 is TGTGCCAGCAGCCCACAGGGGGGGGAGCTGTTTTTT.

Here the CDR3 DNA reads TGTGCCAGCAGCCAAGCGGAGGGGTCTCTCTATGGCTACACCTTC. This translates into CASSQAEGSLYGYTF. The rearrangement joins TRBV4-2 to TRBJ1-2; the D gene is possibly TRBD1 (5 bases). Per the germline V gene, CDR1 is LGHNA and CDR2 is YNFKEQ. The CDR3 is made up of 15 amino acids. V lost 1 base, J lost 4 bases, and 13 bases lay in between.

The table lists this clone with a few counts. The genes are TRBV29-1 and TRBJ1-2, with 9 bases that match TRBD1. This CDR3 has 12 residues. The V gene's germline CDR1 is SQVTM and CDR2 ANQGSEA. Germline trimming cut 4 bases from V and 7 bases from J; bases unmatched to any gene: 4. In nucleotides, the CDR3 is TGCAGCGTTGGGACAGGGGCTGGTGGCTACACCTTC. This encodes CSVGTGAGGYTF. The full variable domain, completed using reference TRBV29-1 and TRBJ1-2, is SAVISQKPSRDICQRGTSLTIQCQVDSQVTMMFWYRQQPGQSLTLIATANQGSEATYESGFVIDKFPISRPNLTFSTLTVSNMSPEDSSIYLCSVGTGAGGYTFGSGTRLTVV.

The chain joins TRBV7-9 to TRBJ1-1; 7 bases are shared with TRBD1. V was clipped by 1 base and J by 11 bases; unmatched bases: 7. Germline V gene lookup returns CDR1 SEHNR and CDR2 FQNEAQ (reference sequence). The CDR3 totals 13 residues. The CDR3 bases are TGTGCCAGCAGCTTAGGATATGGACAGGAGGCTTTCTTT. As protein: CASSLGYGQEAFF.

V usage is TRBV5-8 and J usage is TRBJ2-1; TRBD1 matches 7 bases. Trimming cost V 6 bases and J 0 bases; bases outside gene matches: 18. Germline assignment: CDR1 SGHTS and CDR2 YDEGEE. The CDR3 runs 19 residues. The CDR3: CASTQDRDHSRSSYNEQFF. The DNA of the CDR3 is TGTGCCAGCACCCAAGACAGGGACCACTCTAGAAGCTCCTACAATGAGCAGTTCTTC.

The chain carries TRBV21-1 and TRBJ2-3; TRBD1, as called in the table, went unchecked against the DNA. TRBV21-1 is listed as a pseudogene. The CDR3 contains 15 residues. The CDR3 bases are TGTGCCAGCAGCAAAACGACAGCTAGCACAGATACGCAGTATTTT. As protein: CASSKTTASTDTQYF.

The CDR3 region has the DNA TGTGCCATCAGTAGGACTAGCGGGGGCCCCAACACCGGGGAGCTGTTTTTT. This translates into CAISRTSGGPNTGELFF. J is TRBJ2-2 and V is TRBV10-3; TRBD2 matches at 13 bases. J lost 2 bases, V lost 5 bases, and 5 bases had no gene match. Germline V lookup: CDR1 ENHRY, CDR2 SYGVKD. The CDR3 is 17 residues long.

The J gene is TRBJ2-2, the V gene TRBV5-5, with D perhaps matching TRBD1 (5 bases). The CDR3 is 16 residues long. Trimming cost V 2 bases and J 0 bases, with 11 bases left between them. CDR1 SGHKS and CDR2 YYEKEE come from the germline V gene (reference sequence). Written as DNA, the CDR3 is TGTGCCAGCAGCTTTAGGGGCGGCTCGAACACCGGGGAGCTGTTTTTT. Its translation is CASSFRGGSNTGELFF.

CDR3 in DNA: TGTGCCAGCTCCGCCGGGGTTCCAACCACCTACGAGCAGTACTTC. It yields the protein CASSAGVPTTYEQYF. This sequence joins TRBV18 and TRBJ2-7; a possible D gene is TRBD2 (5 bases). Germline V gives CDR1 KGHSH, CDR2 LQKENI. This CDR3 comprises 15 residues. V gave up 6 bases and J gave up 2 bases, with 17 bases separating them.

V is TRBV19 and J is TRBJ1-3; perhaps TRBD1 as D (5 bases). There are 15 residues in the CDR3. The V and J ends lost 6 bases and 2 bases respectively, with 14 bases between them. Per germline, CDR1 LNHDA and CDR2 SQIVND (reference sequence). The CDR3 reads CASRGFEGAGNTIYF. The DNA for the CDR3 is TGTGCCAGTAGGGGGTTCGAAGGGGCTGGAAACACCATATATTTT.

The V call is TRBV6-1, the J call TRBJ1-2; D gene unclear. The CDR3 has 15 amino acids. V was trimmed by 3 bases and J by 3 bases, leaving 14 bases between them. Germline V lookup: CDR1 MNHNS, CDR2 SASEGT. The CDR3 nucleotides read TGTGCCAGCAGTGAGGCCCTCGGACTGGACTATGGCTACACCTTC. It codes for CASSEALGLDYGYTF.

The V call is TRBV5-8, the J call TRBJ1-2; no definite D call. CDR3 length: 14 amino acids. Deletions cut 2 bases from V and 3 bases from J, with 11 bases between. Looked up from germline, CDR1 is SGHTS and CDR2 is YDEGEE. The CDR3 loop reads CASSLSSYYYGYTF. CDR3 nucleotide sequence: TGTGCCAGCAGCTTAAGTTCCTACTACTATGGCTACACCTTC.

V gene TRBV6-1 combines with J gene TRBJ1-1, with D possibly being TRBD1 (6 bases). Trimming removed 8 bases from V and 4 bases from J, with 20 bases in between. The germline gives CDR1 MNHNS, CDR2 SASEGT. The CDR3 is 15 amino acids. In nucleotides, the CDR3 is TGTGCCAGCTCCACTCTTTACAGGGCGCGCACTGAAGCTTTCTTT. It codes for CASSTLYRARTEAFF.

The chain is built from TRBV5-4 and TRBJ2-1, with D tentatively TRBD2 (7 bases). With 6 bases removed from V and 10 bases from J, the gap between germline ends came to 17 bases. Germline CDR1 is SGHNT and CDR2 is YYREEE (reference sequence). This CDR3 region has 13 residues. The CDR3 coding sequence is TGTGCCAGCAAGGAGGGGAGGGGGAGCGAGCAGTTCTTC. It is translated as CASKEGRGSEQFF.

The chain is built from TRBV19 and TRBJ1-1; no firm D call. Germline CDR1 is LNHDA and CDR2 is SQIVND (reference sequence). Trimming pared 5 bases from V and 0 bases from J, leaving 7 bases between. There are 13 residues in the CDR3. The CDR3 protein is CASSPSVNTEAFF. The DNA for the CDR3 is TGTGCCAGTAGTCCCTCAGTGAACACTGAAGCTTTCTTT.

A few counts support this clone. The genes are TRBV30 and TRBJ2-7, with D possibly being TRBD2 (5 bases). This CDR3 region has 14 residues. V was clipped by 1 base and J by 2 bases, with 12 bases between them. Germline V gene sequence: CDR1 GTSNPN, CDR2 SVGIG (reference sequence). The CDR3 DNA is TGTGCCTGGAGTGCTTCTAGCTTTCCCTACGAGCAGTACTTC. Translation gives CAWSASSFPYEQYF.

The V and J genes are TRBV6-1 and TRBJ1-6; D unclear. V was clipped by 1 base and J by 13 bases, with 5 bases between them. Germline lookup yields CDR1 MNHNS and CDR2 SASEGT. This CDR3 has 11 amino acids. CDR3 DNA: TGTGCCAGCAGTGAAGTTCTGCCCCTCCACTTT. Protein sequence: CASSEVLPLHF.

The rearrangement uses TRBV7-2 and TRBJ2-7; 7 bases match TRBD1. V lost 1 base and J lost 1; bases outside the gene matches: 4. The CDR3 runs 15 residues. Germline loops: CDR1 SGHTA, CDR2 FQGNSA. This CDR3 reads CASSLVGQQSYEQYF. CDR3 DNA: TGTGCCAGCAGCTTAGTGGGACAGCAGTCCTACGAGCAGTACTTC.

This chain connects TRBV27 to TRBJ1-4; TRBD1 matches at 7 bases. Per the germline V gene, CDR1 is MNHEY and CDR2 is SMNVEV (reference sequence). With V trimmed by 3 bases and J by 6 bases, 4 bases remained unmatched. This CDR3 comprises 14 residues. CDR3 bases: TGTGCCAGCAGTTTCTGGCAGGGGGATGAAAAACTGTTTTTT. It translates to CASSFWQGDEKLFF.

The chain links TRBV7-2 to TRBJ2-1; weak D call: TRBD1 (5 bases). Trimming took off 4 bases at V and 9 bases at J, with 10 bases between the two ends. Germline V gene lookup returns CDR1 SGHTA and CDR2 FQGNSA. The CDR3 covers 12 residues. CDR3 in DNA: TGTGCCAGCAGCTGGCCTGGGGCTGAGCAGTTCTTC. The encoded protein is CASSWPGAEQFF.